The following is a TCR beta chain sequence with its context. 5'RACE, which relied on constant-segment primers, yielded TCR alpha and TCR beta cDNA libraries carrying sample barcodes and UMIs. TCRdb called the 5' RACE reads again in MiXCR, with one record for every CDR3 protein. In the table there are more than 300,000 distinct CDR3 sequences, roughly an eighth of which are singletons. This record comes from a study of T-cell memory formation after mild COVID-19. Source material: PBMCs or a T cell subset sorted from them (not recorded which). The origin of this receptor is a man aged 18 to 30 who had mild COVID-19 (a few samples of this study predate the infection). Cell type and time point are not known.

CDR3 in DNA: TGTGCCAGCAGCTTAGTAGGTAGGGGGGCGGATAGCAATCAGCCCCAGCATTTT. Residues: CASSLVGRGADSNQPQHF. This rearrangement joins TRBV7-9 to TRBJ1-5, with TRBD1 as a possible D gene (6 bases). This CDR3 is 18 amino acids long. Per the germline V gene, CDR1 is SEHNR and CDR2 is FQNEAQ (reference sequence). The V end was cut by 1 base, the J end by 0 bases, with 16 bases between.